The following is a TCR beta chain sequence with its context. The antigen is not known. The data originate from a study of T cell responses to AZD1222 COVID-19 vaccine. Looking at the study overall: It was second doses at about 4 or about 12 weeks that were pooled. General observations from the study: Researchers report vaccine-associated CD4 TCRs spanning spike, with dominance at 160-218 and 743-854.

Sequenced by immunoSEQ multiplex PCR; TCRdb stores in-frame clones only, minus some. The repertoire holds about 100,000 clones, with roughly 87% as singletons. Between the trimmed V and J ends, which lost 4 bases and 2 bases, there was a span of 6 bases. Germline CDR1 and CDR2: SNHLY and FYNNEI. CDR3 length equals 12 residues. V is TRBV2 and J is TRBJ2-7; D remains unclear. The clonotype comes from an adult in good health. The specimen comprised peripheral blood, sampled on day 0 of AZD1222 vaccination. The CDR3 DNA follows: TGTGCCAGCAGTGTGGGTCCCTACGAGCAGTACTTC. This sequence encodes CASSVGPYEQYF.